The 23 T cell receptor beta chains in this list originate from one sample, sequenced in a study of OX40 agonist ivuxolimab in advanced cancers. The repertoire was sequenced with immunoSEQ multiplex PCR; TCRdb's copy has only in-frame clones and lacks some. The table lists about 19,000 clones, 80% to 90% of them singletons, with around 14% in the top ten. The starting material was CD4+ or CD8+ T cells sorted from blood, obtained in a trial of the OX40 agonist ivuxolimab. All receptors derive from an adult with an advanced solid tumor such as melanoma, head and neck, liver or kidney cancer.

The rearrangement links TRBV5-1 to TRBJ2-2, with 8 bases aligning to TRBD2. The J segment lost 4 bases and the V segment lost 2 bases, leaving 7 bases of the junction unmatched. Germline V gene lookup returns CDR1 SGHRS and CDR2 YFSETQ. The CDR3 has 16 residues. The CDR3 DNA reads TGCGCCAGCAGCTTTCCAGCGGGAGTTTTCACCGGGGAGCTGTTTTTT. Residues: CASSFPAGVFTGELFF.

The rearrangement links TRBV5-1 to TRBJ1-2, with a tentative D call TRBD1 (5 bases). The ends were cut back, 4 bases at V and 4 bases at J, with 17 bases in the middle. CDR1 is SGHRS, CDR2 YFSETQ, per germline. The length of the CDR3 is 15 residues. The chain's CDR3 is CASSPGHLTGYGYTF. The CDR3 coding sequence is TGCGCCAGCAGCCCCGGACACCTCACGGGCTATGGCTACACCTTC.

J is TRBJ2-3 and V is TRBV29-1; 7 bases align to TRBD2. Germline CDR1 is SQVTM and CDR2 is ANQGSEA. J lost 2 bases, V lost 3 bases, and 5 bases had no gene match. The CDR3 covers 14 residues. The CDR3 is CSVDRGGATDTQYF. Here the CDR3 DNA reads TGCAGCGTTGATCGGGGAGGGGCCACAGATACGCAGTATTTT.

The chain carries TRBV15 and TRBJ1-5; TRBD1 matches at 10 bases. Per the germline V gene, CDR1 is LNHNV and CDR2 is YYDKDF (reference sequence). This CDR3 comprises 14 residues. V lost 0 bases to trimming and J lost 7 bases; unmatched junction nucleotides: 0. The CDR3 DNA sequence: TGTGCCACCAGCAGAGAGACAGGGGGCCAGCCCCAGCATTTT. Translated, it gives CATSRETGGQPQHF.

This clone has more than one count but fewer than ten. J is TRBJ1-6 and V is TRBV6-1, with TRBD1 identical over 7 bases. With V trimmed by 2 bases and J by 10 bases, 2 bases remained unmatched. Germline V gene lookup returns CDR1 MNHNS and CDR2 SASEGT. The CDR3 loop spans 13 amino acids. CDR3 sequence (DNA): TGTGCCAGCAGTGAAACAGGGGTGTCACCCCTCCACTTT. It codes for CASSETGVSPLHF.

The gene calls are TRBV4-1 and TRBJ2-3, with 10 positions matching TRBD1. Trimming at V came to 1 base and at J to 4 bases, leaving 5 bases not matched to a gene. Per germline, CDR1 MGHRA and CDR2 YSYEKL. The CDR3 extends over 16 amino acids. CDR3 sequence: CASSQARDRGADTQYF. CDR3 bases: TGCGCCAGCAGCCAAGCCCGGGACAGGGGTGCAGATACGCAGTATTTT.

This chain links TRBV6-6 with TRBJ1-2, with 8 positions matching TRBD1. The CDR3 consists of 13 residues. Germline trimming cut 6 bases from V and 5 bases from J; bases unmatched to any gene: 5. Germline CDR1 reads MNHNY; CDR2 reads SVGAGI (reference sequence). In nucleotides, the CDR3 is TGTGCCAGCAGCCTGGACAGGGTTTATGGCTACACCTTC. Encoded protein: CASSLDRVYGYTF.

The rearrangement links TRBV7-6 to TRBJ1-4, with D possibly TRBD1 on 5 matching bases. Germline V gives CDR1 SGHVS, CDR2 FNYEAQ. V dropped 4 bases and J dropped 5 bases, with 11 bases sitting between them. This CDR3 spans 14 amino acids. The DNA for the CDR3 is TGTGCCAGCAGCTCGGGACGAGACAATGAAAAACTGTTTTTT. This codes for CASSSGRDNEKLFF.

V usage is TRBV7-9 and J usage is TRBJ1-1; possible D gene TRBD1, 6 bases. V was pared by 6 bases and J by 5 bases, with 13 bases between. The germline V gene has CDR1 SEHNR and CDR2 FQNEAQ (reference sequence). This CDR3 is built from 13 residues. DNA of the CDR3: TGTGCCAGCAGACAAACAGGGCGGACTGAAGCTTTCTTT. It yields the protein CASRQTGRTEAFF.

The chain carries TRBV28 and TRBJ1-2, with 9 bases aligning to TRBD1. Germline V gene sequence: CDR1 MDHEN, CDR2 SYDVKM. V lost 5 bases, J lost 7 bases, and 11 bases stayed unmatched. The CDR3 is 15 amino acids. CDR3 protein: CASSDPPTGGGGYTF. CDR3 nucleotides: TGTGCCAGCAGTGACCCTCCGACAGGGGGAGGTGGCTACACCTTC.

This clone was detected a few times. The chain employs TRBV5-1 and TRBJ1-3; 7 bases map to TRBD1. Trimming removed 4 bases from V and 2 bases from J; junction bases left unmatched: 3. This CDR3 contains 14 residues. Looked up from germline, CDR1 is SGHRS and CDR2 is YFSETQ. The chain's CDR3 is CASSTGTAGNTIYF. CDR3 in DNA: TGCGCCAGCAGCACGGGGACAGCTGGAAACACCATATATTTT.

The count of this clone is one. CDR3 protein: CASSSPGGGQPQHF. For the CDR3, the DNA is TGTGCCAGCAGCTCGCCGGGGGGCGGACAGCCCCAGCATTTT. The chain carries TRBV4-2 and TRBJ1-5, with D maybe TRBD1 (6 bases). V shed 5 bases and J shed 7 bases, with 15 bases lying between them. The length of the CDR3 is 14 residues. CDR1 LGHNA and CDR2 YNFKEQ come from the germline V gene.

The V call is TRBV6-1, the J call TRBJ2-7; TRBD1 matches at 10 bases. Trimming took 6 bases from V and 2 from J; bases not matched to a gene: 4. CDR1 and CDR2 (germline): MNHNS, SASEGT. CDR3 size: 14 residues. CDR3 residues: CASRGQGFPYEQYF. The CDR3 nucleotides are TGTGCCAGCAGGGGACAGGGGTTTCCCTACGAGCAGTACTTC.

The rearrangement joins TRBV7-5 to TRBJ2-7; whether TRBD2, the table's D call, matches the DNA was not checked. TRBV7-5 counts as a pseudogene. The CDR3 totals 18 residues. The CDR3 is CASSFRDPAGGPTYEQYF. The CDR3 DNA reads TGTGCCAGCAGCTTTCGAGATCCAGCGGGAGGGCCTACCTACGAGCAGTACTTC.

This clone was counted only a few times. This chain connects TRBV7-2 to TRBJ1-1; D possibly corresponds to TRBD1 (5 bases). Looked up from germline, CDR1 is SGHTA and CDR2 is FQGNSA. V lost 6 bases, J lost 6 bases, and 14 bases lay in between. CDR3 length: 13 amino acids. CDR3: CASRGRRRAEAFF. The DNA for the CDR3 is TGTGCCAGCAGGGGGCGCCGAAGGGCTGAAGCTTTCTTT. Drawing the rest from reference TRBV7-2 and TRBJ1-1, the complete variable domain is GAGVSQSPSNKVTEKGKDVELRCDPISGHTALYWYRQSLGQGLEFLIYFQGNSAPDKSGLPSDRFSAERTGGSVSTLTIQRTQQEDSAVYLCASRGRRRAEAFFGQGTRLTVV.

This sequence joins TRBV5-5 and TRBJ1-1; no definite D call. The length of the CDR3 is 13 residues. V lost 0 bases, J lost 4 bases, and 7 bases lay in between. From germline, CDR1 is SGHKS and CDR2 YYEKEE (reference sequence). For the CDR3, the DNA is TGTGCCAGCAGCTTGGTACTGAGCACTGAAGCTTTCTTT. It specifies CASSLVLSTEAFF.

The gene calls are TRBV29-1 and TRBJ1-2, with D unresolved. CDR3 size: 13 residues. The V gene lost 5 bases and the J gene lost 0 bases, with 10 bases spanning the gap. Looked up from germline, CDR1 is SQVTM and CDR2 is ANQGSEA. For the CDR3, the DNA is TGCAGCGTTATGGCAGAAGCTAACTATGGCTACACCTTC. Protein product: CSVMAEANYGYTF.

The V and J genes are TRBV11-3 and TRBJ2-3; D may be TRBD2 (5 bases). CDR3 length: 14 residues. The germline V and J ends were trimmed by 1 base and 0 bases, with 5 bases remaining between them. Per germline, CDR1 SGHNT and CDR2 YENEEA. CDR3 sequence: CASSLGGSTDTQYF. CDR3 DNA sequence: TGTGCCAGCAGCTTAGGCGGGAGCACAGATACGCAGTATTTT.

V usage is TRBV30 and J usage is TRBJ1-4, with D possibly matching TRBD1 (6 bases). Deletions cut 5 bases from V and 8 bases from J, with 18 bases between. The CDR3 covers 14 residues. CDR1 is GTSNPN and CDR2 is SVGIG in the germline V gene (reference sequence). DNA of the CDR3: TGTGCCTGGGCGCTCCTAGGGGGTGAGGAAAAACTGTTTTTT. As protein: CAWALLGGEEKLFF. The full variable domain, completed using reference TRBV30 and TRBJ1-4, is SQTIHQWPATLVQPVGSPLSLECTVEGTSNPNLYWYRQAAGRGLQLLFYSVGIGQISSEVPQNLSASRPQDRQFILSSKKLLLSDSGFYLCAWALLGGEEKLFFGSGTQLSVL.

The chain employs TRBV30 and TRBJ2-7, with D unclear. Germline CDR1 is GTSNPN and CDR2 is SVGIG (reference sequence). V dropped 0 bases and J dropped 5 bases, with 14 bases sitting between them. The CDR3 covers 14 residues. The CDR3 reads CAWSVWALPHEQYF. The CDR3 nucleotides are TGTGCCTGGAGTGTATGGGCGCTCCCCCACGAGCAGTACTTC.

The chain carries TRBV28 and TRBJ2-5; no definite D call. The V end lost 2 bases, the J end lost 1 base, and 2 bases lay between the germline ends. This CDR3 comprises 12 residues. CDR1 is MDHEN and CDR2 is SYDVKM in the germline V gene. Written as DNA, the CDR3 is TGTGCCAGCAGTTTACCCCAAGAGACCCAGTACTTC. Translated: CASSLPQETQYF.

This clone was recorded once. CDR3 residues: CASSYRARVSDGYTF. CDR3 coding DNA: TGTGCCAGCAGTTACAGGGCCAGGGTATCTGACGGCTACACCTTC. V usage is TRBV6-6 and J usage is TRBJ1-2; TRBD1 might be the D (5 bases). V lost 2 bases and J 8 bases, leaving 18 bases between the germline ends. Germline V gene lookup returns CDR1 MNHNY and CDR2 SVGAGI (reference sequence). The CDR3 loop spans 15 amino acids.

This rearrangement joins TRBV2 to TRBJ2-2; D possibly corresponds to TRBD1 (6 bases). CDR3 length: 14 residues. V gave up 7 bases and J gave up 2 bases, with 11 bases separating them. Germline assignment: CDR1 SNHLY and CDR2 FYNNEI. The CDR3 nucleotides read TGTGCCAGCACCGGGACAACTAACACCGGGGAGCTGTTTTTT. It is translated as CASTGTTNTGELFF.